This entry is about one TCR beta chain. This clonotype showed up many times. Its binding antigen is unknown. No much larger clonotype is one base removed from it; base qualities were not supplied. Sequenced using an Illumina HiSeq 1500. Starting from the raw public reads, TCRdb applied fastp trimming at Q25, assembled clones with MiXCR and retained in-frame beta chains. Under each unique CDR3 protein, matching rows form one entry showing the most common genes and DNA. This sample gives 150,000 to 200,000 distinct CDR3 sequences in total; roughly 21% of them show up just once. The ten largest clones capture 25% of the sample. The germline V gene yields SGHTA for CDR1 and FQGNSA for CDR2. The CDR3 runs 16 amino acids, cysteine and phenylalanine included. Just the 48-base CDR3 DNA is kept, in frame starting at base 1. V loses 3 bases, J loses 8 bases, and the germline ends lie 17 bases apart. This record belongs to a study of T cell repertoires in cytomegalovirus infection (dated by TCRdb to about 2019). Concerning the study at large: Recently identified HLA-C-restricted CMV epitopes, whose presentation resists viral immunomodulation, were targeted by peptide stimulations together with well-studied HLA-B-restricted epitopes. Donor HLA type was relevant to the analysis, because carriage of CMV infection together with the matching HLA type was indicated by public TCR beta signatures. The full study reports these points: In both this cohort and an independent roughly 350-donor cohort, the cumulative frequency of public TCR beta family members distinguished carriers of CMV infection plus the relevant HLA type. The ex vivo response was dominated by HLA-C-restricted CMV-specific TCR beta clonotypes, which also provided the single most frequent clonotype in two of eight donors.

The treatment or condition label on this specimen signifies: in vitro stimulation with specific CMV peptide epitopes to enrich CMV-specific T cells. The chain uses TRBV7-2 and TRBJ1-6, with no confidently assigned D gene. The sequence came from a human donor in good health (CMV status not recorded). Some clones in this sample may be carry-over from other donors' samples. This specimen consisted of CD8+ T cells from cultured PBMCs, obtained from culture after CMV antigen stimulation. The CDR3 here reads CASSFEVGNSHSPLHF. The DNA sequence reads TGTGCCAGCAGCTTCGAAGTCGGAAACAGCCATTCACCCCTCCACTTT.